The rows below give T cell receptor beta chains drawn from one sample of a study of identical twins. One entry per CDR3 protein results from TCRdb running MiXCR on the 5' RACE reads. The data hold 200,000 to 250,000 distinct CDR3 sequences, with about 7% observed a single time. These sequences were also reported in another study, on yellow fever vaccine responses in identical twins.

The sequencing sample was made of memory (CD45RO+) T cells sorted from blood. The source of these receptors is a woman aged 18-35 years in good health. Each CDR3 is given with its conserved first and last residue. The D gene is left open where the match is weak. Size is stated for part of the rows, as once, few or many counts, or as a class when the clone is expanded.

D gene	clone size	V gene	J gene	CDR3 DNA	CDR3 protein
TRBD1	many	TRBV5-1	TRBJ1-6	TGCGCCAGCAGCCAATTTGGACAGGGAGATTCACCCCTCCACTTT	CASSQFGQGDSPLHF
NA	NA	TRBV6-1	TRBJ2-5	TGTGCCAGCACCCTATGGGGTCACTCAGGGGAGACCCAGTACTTC	CASTLWGHSGETQYF
TRBD1	NA	TRBV19	TRBJ2-5	TGTGCCAGTAGATCGGGACAGCGGATTGAAGAGACCCAGTACTTC	CASRSGQRIEETQYF
TRBD1	few	TRBV4-1	TRBJ2-5	TGCGCCAGCAGCCAAGAAGAAGGGGGCGAGACCCAGTACTTC	CASSQEEGGETQYF
NA	NA	TRBV7-9	TRBJ1-3	TGTGCCAGCAGCCCTACATTTGACACCATATATTTT	CASSPTFDTIYF
TRBD2	NA	TRBV10-2	TRBJ2-4	TGCGCCAGCAGTGATCTTCGTTTTGGGGGAGGGCCCTCCGACAAAAACATTCAGTACTTC	CASSDLRFGGGPSDKNIQYF
NA	NA	TRBV4-2	TRBJ1-4	TGTGCCAGCAGCCACAATGCCAAACTGTTTTTT	CASSHNAKLFF
NA	many	TRBV15	TRBJ2-4	TGTGCCACCAGCAGAGATACAGGGTTACACATTCAGTACTTC	CATSRDTGLHIQYF
TRBD2	NA	TRBV5-1	TRBJ2-7	TGCGCCAGCAGCCCGGGGGCTAGCGGGAGGACATACAAGCAGTACTTC	CASSPGASGRTYKQYF
TRBD1	few	TRBV7-2	TRBJ1-1	TGTGCCAGCAGCTCCAGACCAGGGACAGGATTTTTCTTT	CASSSRPGTGFFF
NA	NA	TRBV6-5	TRBJ1-4	TGTGCCAGCAGTTGGGGACCCGGGACCTCAACTAATGAAAAACTGTTTTTT	CASSWGPGTSTNEKLFF
TRBD2	NA	TRBV10-3	TRBJ2-3	TGTGCCATCAGTGAGTCTAGCGGGGTGGGGCCAGATACGCAGTATTTT	CAISESSGVGPDTQYF
TRBD2	few	TRBV7-7	TRBJ2-2	TGTGCCAGCAGCTTACAGGGTAGCGGGGGCACCGGGGAGCTGTTTTTT	CASSLQGSGGTGELFF
NA	few	TRBV28	TRBJ1-6	TGTGCCAGCAGTAGATCGGGGGACTCCTATAATTCACCCCTCCACTTT	CASSRSGDSYNSPLHF
NA	NA	TRBV2	TRBJ2-2	TGTGCCAGCAGTGAAATTGGACAGTCCGGGGAGCTGTTTTTT	CASSEIGQSGELFF
TRBD2	NA	TRBV3-1	TRBJ2-5	TGTGCCAGCAGCGCCGGGACTAGCGGCCAAGAGACCCAGTACTTC	CASSAGTSGQETQYF
TRBD1	few	TRBV6-1	TRBJ2-3	TGTGCCAGCAATAACCAGGGGGCTAGCACAGATACGCAGTATTTT	CASNNQGASTDTQYF
TRBD1	NA	TRBV7-9	TRBJ2-5	TGTGCCAGCAGCCCCCGGACAGGGGAGACCCAGTACTTC	CASSPRTGETQYF
NA	few	TRBV28	TRBJ1-2	TGTGCGATCGGGGGATATGGCTACACCTTC	CAIGGYGYTF
NA	few	TRBV11-1	TRBJ1-1	TGTGCCAGCAGCTTGAGAAGGGGAAGTACTGAAGCTTTCTTT	CASSLRRGSTEAFF
NA	many	TRBV5-1	TRBJ2-6	TGCGCCAGCAGCTTGAGGGTATCTGGGGCCAACGTCCTGACTTTC	CASSLRVSGANVLTF
NA	many	TRBV6-1	TRBJ1-6	TGTGCCAGCACCCTCCGGGCTGGTAATAATTCACCCCTCCACTTT	CASTLRAGNNSPLHF
NA	few	TRBV28	TRBJ2-3	TGTGCCAGCTCCGGGGCGGGCAACACAGATACGCAGTATTTT	CASSGAGNTDTQYF
NA	many	TRBV5-1	TRBJ2-1	TGCGCCAGCAGCTTGGACGGAAGCTCCTACAATGAGCAGTTCTTC	CASSLDGSSYNEQFF
TRBD2	NA	TRBV24-1	TRBJ2-3	TGTGCCACCAGTGACCCGGGACTAGCGGGAACCAGCACAGATACGCAGTATTTT	CATSDPGLAGTSTDTQYF